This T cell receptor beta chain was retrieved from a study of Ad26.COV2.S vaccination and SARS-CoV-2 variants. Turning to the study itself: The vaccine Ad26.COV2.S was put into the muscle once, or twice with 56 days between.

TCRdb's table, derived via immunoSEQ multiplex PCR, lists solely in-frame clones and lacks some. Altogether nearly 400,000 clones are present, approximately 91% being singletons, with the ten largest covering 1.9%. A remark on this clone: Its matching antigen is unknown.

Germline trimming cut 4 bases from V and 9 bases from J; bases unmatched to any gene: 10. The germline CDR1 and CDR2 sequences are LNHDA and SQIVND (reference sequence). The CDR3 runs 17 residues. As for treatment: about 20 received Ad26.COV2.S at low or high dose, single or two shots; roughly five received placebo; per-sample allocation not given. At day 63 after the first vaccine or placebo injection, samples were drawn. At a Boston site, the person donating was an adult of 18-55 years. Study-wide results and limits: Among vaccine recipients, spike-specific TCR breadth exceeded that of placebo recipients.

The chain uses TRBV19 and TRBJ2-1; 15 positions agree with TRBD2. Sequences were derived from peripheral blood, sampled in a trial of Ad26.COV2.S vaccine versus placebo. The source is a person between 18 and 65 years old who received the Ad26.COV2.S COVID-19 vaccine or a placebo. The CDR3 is CASSTLRTSGRASEQFF. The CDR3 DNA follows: TGTGCCAGTAGTACATTAAGGACTAGCGGGAGGGCCAGTGAGCAGTTCTTC.